Sequencing of this T cell receptor (beta chain) was carried out in a study of blood T cell repertoires in COVID-19. Study-level background: Donors in the United States, Italy and Spain gave samples during acute or convalescent COVID-19. Sources were T cells, B-cell-depleted T cells, or PBMCs; the material itself was cDNA or gDNA.

CDR3 length: 18 amino acids. In germline, CDR1 is LGHNA, CDR2 YSLEER. After removal of 0 bases from V and 3 bases from J, the junction contained 6 bases not matched to a gene. Per the original data handling: Cell counts per sample came from amplifying reference gene primers. Clones were read by immunoSEQ multiplex PCR, and TCRdb kept only the in-frame ones, dropping some. That table is the source of V, J and clone size, and D and trimming were worked out from the DNA. The sample has 200,000 to 300,000 clones, 86% seen once. The chain carries TRBV4-3 and TRBJ2-6; the match to TRBD1 covers 9 bases. The clonotype comes from a man aged 35 to 55 who had recovered from COVID-19. Sequences were obtained from peripheral blood. The CDR3: CASSQDPGQGYGANVLTF. CDR3 DNA sequence: TGCGCCAGCAGCCAAGATCCGGGACAGGGTTATGGGGCCAACGTCCTGACTTTC.